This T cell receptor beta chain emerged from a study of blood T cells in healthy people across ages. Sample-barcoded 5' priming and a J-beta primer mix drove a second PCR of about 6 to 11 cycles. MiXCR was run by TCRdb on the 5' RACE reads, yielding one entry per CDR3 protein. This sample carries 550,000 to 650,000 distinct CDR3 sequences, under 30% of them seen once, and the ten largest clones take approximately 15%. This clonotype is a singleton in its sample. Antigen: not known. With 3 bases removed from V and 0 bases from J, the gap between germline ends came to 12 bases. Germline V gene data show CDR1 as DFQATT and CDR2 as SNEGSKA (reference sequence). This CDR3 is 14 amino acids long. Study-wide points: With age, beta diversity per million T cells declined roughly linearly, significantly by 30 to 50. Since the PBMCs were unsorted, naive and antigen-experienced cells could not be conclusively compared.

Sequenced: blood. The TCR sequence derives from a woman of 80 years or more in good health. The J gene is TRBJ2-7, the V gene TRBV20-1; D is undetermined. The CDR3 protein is CSARADQLSYEQYF. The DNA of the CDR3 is TGCAGTGCTAGGGCAGACCAACTCTCCTACGAGCAGTACTTC.